This T cell receptor (beta chain) was identified in a study of glioma-infiltrating T cells. Whole-study context: Presurgical dexamethasone in glioma patients lasted six or fewer days. The study, taken as a whole, reports: Signature shared blood CDR3 motifs were enriched in low-divergence and depleted in high-divergence patients.

Amplification of TCR alpha and beta CDR3 regions from RNA used iRepertoire nested multiplex PCR. Tissue mRNA or PBMC total RNA, about 90-450 ng, went into one-step reverse transcription and amplification. TCRdb fed the multiplex PCR reads into MiXCR, producing one record per CDR3 protein. The sample includes fewer than 500,000 distinct CDR3 sequences, about 40% of them seen just once. The V and J ends lost 5 bases and 0 bases, in that order; junction bases with no gene match: 4. CDR3 size: 14 residues. CDR1 is MNHEY and CDR2 is SVGEGT in the germline V gene. A remark on this clonotype: Its matching antigen is unknown.

The genes are TRBV6-2 or TRBV6-3 and TRBJ2-7; TRBD1 matches at 7 bases. The TCR comes from a human donor with low-grade glioma or glioblastoma, undergoing nonglioma brain surgery, or in good health (not recorded which). Specimen: glioma tissue, nonneoplastic brain tissue, or PBMCs (not recorded which). The CDR3 DNA reads as TGTGCCAGCAGTACGGGACAGTTCTCCTACGAGCAGTACTTC. Encoded protein: CASSTGQFSYEQYF.